This T cell receptor beta chain emerged from a study of CD8 T cells in ankylosing spondylitis. TCRdb recomputed calls from the 5' RACE reads with MiXCR, one row per CDR3 protein. The table shows about 110,000 distinct CDR3 sequences, with around 24% occurring only once. Losses at the gene ends were 6 bases for V and 7 bases for J; bases not matched to a gene: 8. The germline CDR1 and CDR2 sequences are MNHEY and SMNVEV (reference sequence). This CDR3 has 14 amino acids. The sample taken for sequencing was synovial fluid, either unsorted or a sorted T cell fraction (not recorded which). This sequence joins TRBV27 and TRBJ1-4, with TRBD1 matching over 7 bases. This receptor was identified in a male donor with ankylosing spondylitis. The CDR3: CASRQGLNSEKLFF. The DNA of the CDR3 is TGTGCCAGCAGACAGGGGTTAAACAGTGAAAAACTGTTTTTT.